A single sample is the source of the 20 T cell receptor beta chains below, sequenced in a study of OX40 agonist ivuxolimab in advanced cancers. Repertoires were generated with immunoSEQ multiplex PCR, while TCRdb's copy carries only in-frame clones and drops some. The sample consists of approximately 67,000 clones, 75% to 85% of them appearing once. The sequenced sample was CD4+ or CD8+ T cells sorted from blood, obtained in a trial of the OX40 agonist ivuxolimab. The receptors were gathered from an adult with an advanced solid tumor such as melanoma, head and neck, liver or kidney cancer.

This clone has a handful of counts. The chain carries TRBV2 and TRBJ2-5; TRBD1 aligns across 9 bases. The CDR3 is made up of 13 amino acids. The germline V gene has CDR1 SNHLY and CDR2 FYNNEI. Trimming cost V 4 bases and J 3 bases; bases outside gene matches: 0. In DNA form, the CDR3 reads TGTGCCAGCAGTGGGGACAGGGAAGAGACCCAGTACTTC. This translates into CASSGDREETQYF.

The chain is built from TRBV7-2 and TRBJ2-1; D call uncertain. V was pared by 0 bases and J by 4 bases, with 10 bases between. Germline-derived CDR1 and CDR2 are SGHTA and FQGNSA. The CDR3 totals 15 residues. The CDR3 DNA follows: TGTGCCAGCAGCTTAGCGACGCAGGTTTACAATGAGCAGTTCTTC. Encoded protein: CASSLATQVYNEQFF.

This chain links TRBV9 with TRBJ2-7; the D gene is possibly TRBD2 (6 bases). The germline gives CDR1 SGDLS, CDR2 YYNGEE. This CDR3 contains 14 residues. Trimming took 3 bases from V and 7 from J, leaving 17 bases between them. The CDR3 region has the DNA TGTGCCAGCAGCGACCGGGACTCGCTGGGAGAGCAGTACTTC. It encodes CASSDRDSLGEQYF.

The V call is TRBV2, the J call TRBJ2-6, with 7 bases that match TRBD2. The J segment lost 0 bases and the V segment lost 3 bases, leaving 2 bases of the junction unmatched. Per germline, CDR1 SNHLY and CDR2 FYNNEI. This CDR3 has 16 amino acids. The CDR3 reads CASSEERDSGANVLTF. DNA of the CDR3: TGTGCCAGCAGTGAGGAGCGGGACTCTGGGGCCAACGTCCTGACTTTC. Looking up the rest from reference TRBV2 and TRBJ2-6 gives the full variable domain: EPEVTQTPSHQVTQMGQEVILRCVPISNHLYFYWYRQILGQKVEFLVSFYNNEISEKSEIFDDQFSVERPDGSNFTLKIRSTKLEDSAMYFCASSEERDSGANVLTFGAGSRLTVL.

The chain is built from TRBV28 and TRBJ1-2; 8 bases align to TRBD1. Looked up from germline, CDR1 is MDHEN and CDR2 is SYDVKM. The CDR3 runs to 12 residues. The trim removed 6 bases at V and 8 bases at J, leaving 5 bases unmatched. The CDR3 is CASRGTGDGYTF. The CDR3 DNA reads TGTGCCAGCAGGGGGACAGGCGACGGCTACACCTTC.

This chain uses TRBV9 with TRBJ2-3; 12 bases map to TRBD2. Trimming at V came to 0 bases and at J to 4 bases, leaving 3 bases not matched to a gene. CDR3 length: 16 residues. The germline V gene has CDR1 SGDLS and CDR2 YYNGEE. The CDR3 sequence is CASSVGLAGVADTQYF. CDR3 in DNA: TGTGCCAGCAGCGTAGGACTAGCGGGGGTCGCAGATACGCAGTATTTT.

This clone has a count of ten or more. This chain links TRBV10-3 with TRBJ1-3; D may be TRBD1 (5 bases). The CDR3 is made up of 12 amino acids. V lost 8 bases and J 0 bases, leaving 5 bases between the germline ends. CDR1 is ENHRY, CDR2 SYGVKD, per germline. In DNA, the CDR3 is TGTGCCATCGGGGGCTCTGGAAACACCATATATTTT. This gives the protein CAIGGSGNTIYF.

V and J are TRBV4-1 and TRBJ2-2; D assignment may be TRBD1 or TRBD2 (5 bases each). Deletions cut 0 bases from V and 4 bases from J, with 12 bases between. The germline gives CDR1 MGHRA, CDR2 YSYEKL. The CDR3 has 16 amino acids. The CDR3 loop is CASSQEADITTGELFF. CDR3 sequence (DNA): TGCGCCAGCAGCCAAGAAGCGGACATCACCACCGGGGAGCTGTTTTTT.

Here the CDR3 reads CASSTPRSGHNEQFF. In nucleotides, the CDR3 is TGTGCCAGTAGTACCCCTCGGTCGGGGCACAATGAGCAGTTCTTC. This chain joins TRBV19 and TRBJ2-1; TRBD1 or TRBD2 may be the D gene (5 bases each). This CDR3 contains 15 residues. Trimming left V 4 bases short and J 5 bases short, with 15 bases between. Germline V gives CDR1 LNHDA, CDR2 SQIVND (reference sequence).

The V call is TRBV6-1, the J call TRBJ2-7; unclear D gene. The V end was cut by 2 bases, the J end by 1 base, with 6 bases between. Germline V gives CDR1 MNHNS, CDR2 SASEGT. The CDR3 runs to 13 residues. CDR3 coding DNA: TGTGCCAGCAGTGAAATGAGGTCCTACGAGCAGTACGTC. Protein sequence: CASSEMRSYEQYV.

The chain's CDR3 is CASRALGDTEAFF. For the CDR3, the DNA is TGTGCCAGCAGGGCTCTCGGGGACACTGAAGCTTTCTTT. V gene TRBV6-5 combines with J gene TRBJ1-1; D is undetermined. The CDR3 loop spans 13 amino acids. V gave up 6 bases and J gave up 3 bases, with 11 bases separating them. CDR1 and CDR2 from the germline V gene are MNHEY and SVGAGI.

DNA of the CDR3: TGCGCCAGCAGCCTCATACAGACTGAGGACCGATTTTACGAGCAGTACGTC. Amino acids: CASSLIQTEDRFYEQYV. This rearrangement joins TRBV5-1 to TRBJ2-7; no clear D. Looked up from germline, CDR1 is SGHRS and CDR2 is YFSETQ. The CDR3 has 17 amino acids. V was cut by 4 bases and J by 4 bases, with 24 bases left in between.

The V call is TRBV28, the J call TRBJ2-7; the D gene is possibly TRBD1 (5 bases). V gave up 6 bases and J gave up 3 bases, with 21 bases separating them. CDR1 MDHEN and CDR2 SYDVKM come from the germline V gene. The CDR3 is 16 residues long. This CDR3 reads CASRVNLGVFGYEQYF. In nucleotides, the CDR3 is TGTGCCAGCAGGGTAAACCTAGGGGTCTTCGGCTACGAGCAGTACTTC. The complete variable domain, with remaining parts taken from reference TRBV28 and TRBJ2-7, reads DVKVTQSSRYLVKRTGEKVFLECVQDMDHENMFWYRQDPGLGLRLIYFSYDVKMKEKGDIPEGYSVSREKKERFSLILESASTNQTSMYLCASRVNLGVFGYEQYFGPGTRLTVT.

This chain links TRBV9 with TRBJ1-3; weak D call: TRBD1 (6 bases). V shed 3 bases and J shed 0 bases, with 16 bases lying between them. The CDR3 totals 17 residues. The germline V gene encodes CDR1 SGDLS and CDR2 YYNGEE. CDR3 loop: CASSGSAKGGSGNTIYF. The CDR3 DNA follows: TGTGCCAGCAGCGGAAGTGCCAAGGGGGGCTCTGGAAACACCATATATTTT.

The genes are TRBV5-5 and TRBJ2-2, with 8 bases that match TRBD1. Germline loops: CDR1 SGHKS, CDR2 YYEKEE (reference sequence). The CDR3 has 15 residues. After removal of 3 bases from V and 3 bases from J, the junction contained 4 bases not matched to a gene. CDR3 sequence: CASSSGGADTGELFF. As DNA, the CDR3 is TGTGCCAGCAGCTCAGGGGGCGCAGACACCGGGGAGCTGTTTTTT.

The chain links TRBV6-5 to TRBJ1-2; 8 bases agree with TRBD1. The CDR3 runs to 13 residues. Germline CDR1 is MNHEY and CDR2 is SVGAGI. The ends lost 11 bases at V and 4 bases at J; junction bases unmatched: 9. Here the CDR3 DNA reads TGTGCCGTCTTCAGCCAGGGGGCCTATGGCTACACCTTC. It translates to CAVFSQGAYGYTF.

The rearrangement links TRBV30 to TRBJ1-3, with 8 bases identical to TRBD1. The CDR3 runs to 15 residues. Per germline, CDR1 GTSNPN and CDR2 SVGIG (reference sequence). Trimming took 4 bases from V and 6 from J; bases not matched to a gene: 11. DNA of the CDR3: TGTGCCTGGAAACTCGGGGCAGGGGGCGAAAACACCATATATTTT. Translating gives CAWKLGAGGENTIYF.

This chain joins TRBV5-4 and TRBJ2-5, with D tentatively TRBD1 (6 bases). V was pared by 0 bases and J by 5 bases, with 14 bases between. The CDR3 is made up of 15 amino acids. From germline, CDR1 is SGHNT and CDR2 YYREEE (reference sequence). The CDR3 DNA sequence: TGTGCCAGCAGCTTGGAACCACAGGGTTCGGAGACCCAGTACTTC. Translated, it gives CASSLEPQGSETQYF.

This clone was seen more than once but under ten times. This chain joins TRBV7-9 and TRBJ2-1, with 15 positions matching TRBD2. This CDR3 contains 15 residues. From germline, CDR1 is SEHNR and CDR2 FQNEAQ (reference sequence). V was pared by 3 bases and J by 10 bases, with 4 bases of the junction left unmatched. CDR3 amino acids: CASSFIGTSGREQFF. In DNA, the CDR3 is TGTGCCAGCAGCTTTATCGGGACTAGCGGGAGGGAGCAGTTCTTC.

The V call is TRBV29-1, the J call TRBJ2-3, with D possibly matching TRBD2 (5 bases). Trimming took off 4 bases at V and 0 bases at J, with 8 bases between the two ends. This CDR3 is built from 13 residues. The germline V gene has CDR1 SQVTM and CDR2 ANQGSEA. CDR3 in DNA: TGCAGCGTTGTGAAGCGGAGCACAGATACGCAGTATTTT. Translating it yields CSVVKRSTDTQYF.